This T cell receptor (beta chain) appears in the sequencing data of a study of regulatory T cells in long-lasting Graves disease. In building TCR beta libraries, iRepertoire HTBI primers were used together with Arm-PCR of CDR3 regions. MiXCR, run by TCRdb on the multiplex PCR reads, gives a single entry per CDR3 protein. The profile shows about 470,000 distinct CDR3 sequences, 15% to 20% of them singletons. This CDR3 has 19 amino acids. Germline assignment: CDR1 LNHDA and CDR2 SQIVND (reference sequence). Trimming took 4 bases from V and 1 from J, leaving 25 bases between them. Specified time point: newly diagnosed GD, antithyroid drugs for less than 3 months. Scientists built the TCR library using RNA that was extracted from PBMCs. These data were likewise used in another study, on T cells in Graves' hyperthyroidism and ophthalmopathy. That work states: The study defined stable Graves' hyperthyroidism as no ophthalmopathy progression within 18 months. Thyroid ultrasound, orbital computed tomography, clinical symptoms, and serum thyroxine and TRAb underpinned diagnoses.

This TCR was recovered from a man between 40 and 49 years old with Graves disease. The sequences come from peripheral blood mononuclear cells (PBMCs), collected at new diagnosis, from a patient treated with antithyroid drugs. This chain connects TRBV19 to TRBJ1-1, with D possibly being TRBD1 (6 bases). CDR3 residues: CASSNPPLGIGTSNTEAFF. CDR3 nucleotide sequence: TGTGCCAGTAGTAATCCGCCCTTAGGGATAGGGACATCGAACACTGAAGCTTTCTTT.